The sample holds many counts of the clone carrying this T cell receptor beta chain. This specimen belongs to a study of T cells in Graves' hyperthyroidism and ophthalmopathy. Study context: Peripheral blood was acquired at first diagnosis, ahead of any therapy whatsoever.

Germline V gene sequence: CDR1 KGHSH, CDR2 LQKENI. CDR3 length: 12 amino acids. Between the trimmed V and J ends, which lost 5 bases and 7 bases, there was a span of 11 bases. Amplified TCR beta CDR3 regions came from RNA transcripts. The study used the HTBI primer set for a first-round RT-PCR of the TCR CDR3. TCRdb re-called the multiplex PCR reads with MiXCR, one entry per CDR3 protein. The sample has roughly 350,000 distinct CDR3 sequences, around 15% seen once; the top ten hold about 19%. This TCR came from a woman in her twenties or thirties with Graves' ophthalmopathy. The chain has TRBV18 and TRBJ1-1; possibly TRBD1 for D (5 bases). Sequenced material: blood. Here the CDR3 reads CASSAGGFEAFF. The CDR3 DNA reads TGTGCCAGCTCAGCCGGGGGGTTTGAAGCTTTCTTT.